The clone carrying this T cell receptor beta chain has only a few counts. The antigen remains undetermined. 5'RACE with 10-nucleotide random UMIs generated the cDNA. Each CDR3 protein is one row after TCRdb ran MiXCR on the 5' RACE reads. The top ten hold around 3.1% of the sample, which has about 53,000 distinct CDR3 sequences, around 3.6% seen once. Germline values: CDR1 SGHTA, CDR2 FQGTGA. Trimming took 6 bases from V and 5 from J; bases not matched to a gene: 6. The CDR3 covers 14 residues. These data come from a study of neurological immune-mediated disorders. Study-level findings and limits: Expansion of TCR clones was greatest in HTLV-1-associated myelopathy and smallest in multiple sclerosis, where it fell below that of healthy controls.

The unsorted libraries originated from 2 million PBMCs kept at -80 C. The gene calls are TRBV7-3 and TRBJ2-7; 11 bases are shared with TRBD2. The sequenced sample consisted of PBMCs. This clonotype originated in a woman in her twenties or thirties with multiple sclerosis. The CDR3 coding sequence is TGTGCCAGCAGGACACTAGCGGGAGCGGACGAGCAGTACTTC. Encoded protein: CASRTLAGADEQYF.